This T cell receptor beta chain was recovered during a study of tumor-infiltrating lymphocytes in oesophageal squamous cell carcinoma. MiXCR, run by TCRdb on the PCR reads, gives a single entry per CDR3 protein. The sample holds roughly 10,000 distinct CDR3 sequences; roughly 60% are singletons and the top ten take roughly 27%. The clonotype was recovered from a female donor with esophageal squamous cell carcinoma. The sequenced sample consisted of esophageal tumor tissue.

The CDR3 region has the DNA TGTGCCAGCACCACCCAGGGGGAATACAATGAGCAGTTCTTC. Amino acid sequence: CASTTQGEYNEQFF. J is TRBJ2-1 and V is TRBV6-1; 7 bases are shared with TRBD1. CDR3 size: 14 residues. Germline CDR1 is MNHNS and CDR2 is SASEGT. V trimming: 7 bases; J trimming: 4 bases; junction bases outside the gene matches: 7.